Below, 18 T cell receptor beta chains from the same sample are listed, as sequenced in a study of blood T cell repertoires in COVID-19. Only in-frame clones appear in the TCRdb table, and some are missing; sequencing was by immunoSEQ multiplex PCR. The data show 150,000 to 200,000 clones, 85% to 90% seen once. Sequences were obtained from peripheral blood. The receptor set was obtained from a man aged 50-60 years with active or convalescent COVID-19.

The chain combines TRBV6-5 with TRBJ1-1, with 7 bases identical to TRBD1. Germline V gives CDR1 MNHEY, CDR2 SVGAGI. The CDR3 is 16 residues long. Trimming removed 0 bases from V and 6 bases from J; junction bases left unmatched: 10. The CDR3: CASSYSSIGGSAEAFF. The CDR3 DNA reads TGTGCCAGCAGTTACTCGAGTATAGGGGGCAGCGCTGAAGCTTTCTTT.

This sequence joins TRBV4-2 and TRBJ1-5; D unresolved. V was clipped by 0 bases and J by 5 bases, with 17 bases between them. Germline loops: CDR1 LGHNA, CDR2 YNFKEQ. The CDR3 spans 17 residues. The CDR3 region is CASSQDQLGGNHQPQHF. In nucleotides, the CDR3 is TGTGCCAGCAGCCAAGATCAATTGGGAGGGAACCATCAGCCCCAGCATTTT.

The chain recombines TRBV6-5 with TRBJ2-7; tentative D call: TRBD1 (6 bases). Germline V gene sequence: CDR1 MNHEY, CDR2 SVGAGI. The V end was cut by 5 bases, the J end by 4 bases, with 15 bases between. This CDR3 is built from 14 residues. The chain's CDR3 is CASSHRDTEYEQYF. The CDR3 nucleotides are TGTGCCAGCAGTCACCGGGACACGGAATACGAGCAGTACTTC.

This sequence joins TRBV7-3 and TRBJ1-1; D unresolved. V dropped 2 bases and J dropped 4 bases, with 11 bases sitting between them. Germline V gene lookup returns CDR1 SGHTA and CDR2 FQGTGA. CDR3 length equals 14 residues. In DNA form, the CDR3 reads TGTGCCAGCAGCTTAGGCTATGAGGCCACTGAAGCTTTCTTT. It codes for CASSLGYEATEAFF. Based on the CDR3 plus reference TRBV7-3 and TRBJ1-1, the full variable domain is GAGVSQTPSNKVTEKGKYVELRCDPISGHTALYWYRQSLGQGPEFLIYFQGTGAADDSGLPNDRFFAVRPEGSVSTLKIQRTERGDSAVYLCASSLGYEATEAFFGQGTRLTVV.

This chain's CDR3 is CASRLRVLSYNEQFF. CDR3 nucleotide sequence: TGTGCCAGCAGACTCCGCGTCCTCTCCTACAATGAGCAGTTCTTC. The V gene is TRBV28, the J gene TRBJ2-1; no firm D call. Germline V gene lookup returns CDR1 MDHEN and CDR2 SYDVKM. With 6 bases removed from V and 0 bases from J, the gap between germline ends came to 12 bases. The CDR3 extends over 15 amino acids.

A few counts support this clone. The chain is built from TRBV4-1 and TRBJ1-2; possible D gene TRBD1, 5 bases. The ends were cut back, 0 bases at V and 8 bases at J, with 19 bases in the middle. Germline V gene lookup returns CDR1 MGHRA and CDR2 YSYEKL. The CDR3 sequence is 16 residues long. The CDR3 sequence: CASSQDTIGGGKGYTF. CDR3 bases: TGCGCCAGCAGCCAAGACACTATTGGGGGGGGAAAGGGCTACACCTTC.

The sample holds one count of this clone. The gene calls are TRBV19 and TRBJ2-7, with TRBD1 identical over 8 bases. Looked up from germline, CDR1 is LNHDA and CDR2 is SQIVND (reference sequence). This CDR3 region has 15 residues. Trimming at V came to 1 base and at J to 3 bases, leaving 5 bases not matched to a gene. DNA of the CDR3: TGTGCCAGTAGTATAGTGGGACAGGAGAACTACGAGCAGTACTTC. It encodes CASSIVGQENYEQYF.

The V call is TRBV10-3, the J call TRBJ2-2, with a possible D match to TRBD1 (5 bases). Germline-derived CDR1 and CDR2 are ENHRY and SYGVKD. CDR3 length equals 13 residues. Deletions cut 8 bases from V and 6 bases from J, with 13 bases between. The CDR3 sequence: CAIALTDSGELFF. The CDR3 region has the DNA TGTGCCATCGCATTGACAGACTCCGGGGAGCTGTTTTTT.

The chain recombines TRBV10-2 with TRBJ1-5; no clear D gene. The CDR3 runs to 12 residues. CDR1 and CDR2 (germline): WSHSY, SAAADI. V was cut by 8 bases and J by 6 bases, with 11 bases left in between. CDR3 sequence reads: CASQKGGQPQHF. In nucleotides, the CDR3 is TGCGCCAGCCAAAAAGGCGGTCAGCCCCAGCATTTT.

The rearrangement joins TRBV5-5 to TRBJ2-5; D is uncertain. The CDR3 is 14 residues long. Germline values: CDR1 SGHKS, CDR2 YYEKEE (reference sequence). V shed 2 bases and J shed 0 bases, with 8 bases lying between them. The CDR3 loop is CASSLYIHQETQYF. The CDR3, as DNA: TGTGCCAGCAGCTTATACATACACCAAGAGACCCAGTACTTC.

This chain joins TRBV18 and TRBJ1-5; 7 bases map to TRBD1. J was trimmed by 5 bases and V by 6 bases; bases with no gene match: 7. In germline, CDR1 is KGHSH, CDR2 LQKENI. The CDR3 runs to 14 residues. In nucleotides, the CDR3 is TGTGCCAGCTCCCAACAGGGGAAGGATCAGCCCCAGCATTTT. It translates to CASSQQGKDQPQHF. The full variable domain, with the rest looked up from reference TRBV18 and TRBJ1-5, is NAGVMQNPRHLVRRRGQEARLRCSPMKGHSHVYWYRQLPEEGLKFMVYLQKENIIDESGMPKERFSAEFPKEGPSILRIQQVVRGDSAAYFCASSQQGKDQPQHFGDGTRLSIL.

V gene TRBV2 combines with J gene TRBJ1-4; D is undetermined. The germline V gene has CDR1 SNHLY and CDR2 FYNNEI. V lost 9 bases and J 3 bases, leaving 14 bases between the germline ends. This CDR3 comprises 14 residues. The CDR3 bases are TGTGCCAGTCACCGTTACAAAGCTAATGAAAAACTGTTTTTT. It encodes CASHRYKANEKLFF.

CDR3 in DNA: TGTGCCAGCAGCACCTCTCCCAGGGTTGATACGCAGTATTTT. The encoded protein is CASSTSPRVDTQYF. The V gene is TRBV9, the J gene TRBJ2-3, with D possibly TRBD1 on 5 matching bases. Trimming removed 4 bases at V and 6 bases at J, with 15 bases between. The germline gives CDR1 SGDLS, CDR2 YYNGEE. The CDR3 sequence is 14 residues long.

The gene calls are TRBV30 and TRBJ1-4, with 8 nucleotides matching TRBD1. V lost 2 bases to trimming and J lost 0 bases; unmatched junction nucleotides: 5. This CDR3 has 16 residues. Per the germline V gene, CDR1 is GTSNPN and CDR2 is SVGIG (reference sequence). The CDR3 loop is CAWSPGQGTTNEKLFF. CDR3 coding DNA: TGTGCCTGGAGTCCCGGACAGGGAACAACTAATGAAAAACTGTTTTTT.

This clone was counted only a few times. This chain connects TRBV28 to TRBJ1-5, with D tentatively TRBD1 (6 bases). Looked up from germline, CDR1 is MDHEN and CDR2 is SYDVKM. V lost 7 bases and J 2 bases, leaving 12 bases between the germline ends. The CDR3 length is 14 residues. The CDR3 region is CASIARGGNQPQHF. The DNA of the CDR3 is TGTGCCAGCATTGCCAGGGGCGGCAATCAGCCCCAGCATTTT.

This chain joins TRBV6-5 and TRBJ1-5; 9 bases map to TRBD1. V lost 8 bases to trimming and J lost 10 bases; unmatched junction nucleotides: 6. CDR3 size: 12 residues. Germline CDR1 reads MNHEY; CDR2 reads SVGAGI. CDR3 in amino acids: CASFDRGSPQHF. The CDR3 DNA sequence: TGTGCCAGCTTTGACAGGGGGTCACCCCAGCATTTT.

The chain combines TRBV6-5 with TRBJ1-2, with a possible D match to TRBD1 (6 bases). The ends were cut back, 4 bases at V and 5 bases at J, with 11 bases in the middle. Germline lookup yields CDR1 MNHEY and CDR2 SVGAGI. The CDR3 runs 13 residues. Here the CDR3 reads CASSLQGTYGYTF. CDR3 in DNA: TGTGCCAGCAGTTTACAGGGAACTTATGGCTACACCTTC.

The J gene is TRBJ1-1, the V gene TRBV7-2, with 9 bases that match TRBD1. CDR1 is SGHTA and CDR2 is FQGNSA in the germline V gene. V trimming: 5 bases; J trimming: 8 bases; junction bases outside the gene matches: 12. The CDR3 totals 15 residues. The CDR3 coding sequence is TGTGCCAGCAGCCCCAGTCCCGGGACAGGGTTCGAAGCTTTCTTT. This encodes CASSPSPGTGFEAFF.